This T cell receptor beta chain stems from a study of blood T cell repertoires in COVID-19. Study-wide background: The United States, Italy and Spain supplied acute and convalescent COVID-19 samples.

Generated by immunoSEQ multiplex PCR, the TCRdb table keeps only in-frame clones and is missing some. The top ten hold over 0.9% of the sample, which has a few hundred thousand clones, around nine tenths seen once. This CDR3 contains 14 residues. The ends were cut back, 8 bases at V and 0 bases at J, with 14 bases in the middle. From germline, CDR1 is MDHEN and CDR2 SYDVKM. J is TRBJ2-7 and V is TRBV28; D may be TRBD1 (5 bases). The source is a woman in her thirties who had been exposed to COVID-19. Sample: PBMCs or T cells enriched from blood (not recorded which). The CDR3 loop reads CASRSEDSSYEQYF. The CDR3 DNA reads TGTGCCAGCCGCAGTGAAGACAGCTCCTACGAGCAGTACTTC.